What follows describes a single T cell receptor beta chain. Antigen: not known. This entry comes from a study of beta chain features in type 1 diabetes. Overall study: There was similarity between patients and healthy donors in age, gender and cell yields. The study, taken as a whole, reports: Within the patient group, naive, central memory and Treg TCRB repertoires appeared more similar to each other than within healthy donors. A moderate, significant TCRB CDR3 shortening appeared in type 1 diabetes across four CD4+ subsets.

Every bit of the isolated RNA underwent reverse transcription, so sequencing read expressed TCRB transcripts. Sequencing was performed with immunoSEQ multiplex PCR; in TCRdb, only in-frame clones are kept and a portion is missing. The repertoire holds 200,000 to 250,000 clones, with more than 65% as singletons. The CDR3 length is 15 residues. V gave up 3 bases and J gave up 6 bases, with 15 bases separating them. CDR1 is ENHRY and CDR2 is SYGVKD in the germline V gene. Sorting based on CD45RO/CCR7/CD25/CD127/CD95/CD27 separated CD4+ naive, central memory, regulatory and stem cell-like memory cells. V and J are TRBV10-3 and TRBJ2-4; possibly TRBD1 or TRBD2 for D (6 bases each). Sequenced input: naive CD4+ T cells from blood. This sequence was found in a young man in good health. The CDR3 DNA reads TGTGCCATCAGTGATTCGGGGGCCGGTAGAAACATTCAGTACTTC. The encoded protein is CAISDSGAGRNIQYF.